Each of the 10 T cell receptor beta chains below was sequenced from the same sample in a study of Graves' ophthalmopathy and Graves' hyperthyroidism. Researchers took RNA transcripts and amplified TCR beta CDR3 regions from them. RT-PCR in the first round used HTBI primers; a second-round multiplex PCR followed. TCRdb re-called the multiplex PCR reads with MiXCR, one entry per CDR3 protein. The sample gives 900,000 to 1,200,000 distinct CDR3 sequences, about two fifths of which show up once; 11% is in the top ten. What was sequenced was peripheral blood or thyroid tissue (not recorded which). These receptors were collected from an adult man with Graves' hyperthyroidism.

This chain connects TRBV11-2 to TRBJ2-1; weak D call: TRBD2 (5 bases). V lost 6 bases and J 4 bases, leaving 19 bases between the germline ends. The CDR3 is 16 residues long. Per the germline V gene, CDR1 is SGHAT and CDR2 is FQNNGV. CDR3 nucleotide sequence: TGTGCCAGCAGTGAAATGGTTGGGAGACTATACAATGAGCAGTTCTTC. As protein: CASSEMVGRLYNEQFF.

This clonotype was counted between two and nine times. CDR3 DNA: TGTGCCATCAGGCCACAGGGGAGCACAGATACGCAGTATTTT. This codes for CAIRPQGSTDTQYF. The chain joins TRBV10-3 to TRBJ2-3, with 7 bases that match TRBD1. The CDR3 has 14 residues. With V trimmed by 6 bases and J by 0 bases, 3 bases remained unmatched. CDR1 ENHRY and CDR2 SYGVKD come from the germline V gene.

This clonotype was observed many times. The chain links TRBV6-1 to TRBJ2-7; perhaps TRBD1 as D (5 bases). V lost 10 bases to trimming and J lost 2 bases, with 9 bases between them. Germline loops: CDR1 MNHNS, CDR2 SASEGT. The CDR3 sequence is 11 residues long. The CDR3 here is CATGMAYEQYF. The CDR3 region has the DNA TGTGCCACAGGGATGGCCTACGAGCAGTACTTC.

This clonotype was observed many times. The rearrangement links TRBV5-5 to TRBJ2-7; maybe TRBD1 (5 bases). This CDR3 is 14 amino acids long. Germline loops: CDR1 SGHKS, CDR2 YYEKEE (reference sequence). The V and J ends lost 0 bases and 3 bases respectively, with 10 bases between them. Here the CDR3 reads CASSLVPRVYEQYF. The CDR3 nucleotides are TGTGCCAGCAGCTTGGTCCCCAGGGTCTACGAGCAGTACTTC.

The V call is TRBV5-6, the J call TRBJ2-5; no clear D gene. The germline V and J ends were trimmed by 4 bases and 3 bases, with 16 bases remaining between them. Germline-derived CDR1 and CDR2 are SGHDT and YYEEEE. CDR3 length: 15 amino acids. The CDR3 nucleotides read TGTGCCAGCAGCGCTCGACCAACCTGGGAAGAGACCCAGTACTTC. The encoded protein is CASSARPTWEETQYF. The complete variable domain, with remaining parts taken from reference TRBV5-6 and TRBJ2-5, reads DAGVTQSPTHLIKTRGQQVTLRCSPKSGHDTVSWYQQALGQGPQFIFQYYEEEERQRGNFPDRFSGHQFPNYSSELNVNALLLGDSALYLCASSARPTWEETQYFGPGTRLLVL.

The rearrangement links TRBV12-3 or TRBV12-4 to TRBJ2-7, with 8 bases lining up with TRBD1. Trimming removed 6 bases from V and 4 bases from J; junction bases left unmatched: 8. This CDR3 is 14 amino acids long. CDR3 in amino acids: CASRGRTGKYEQYF. In DNA, the CDR3 is TGTGCCAGCAGGGGACGGACAGGGAAATACGAGCAGTACTTC.

The V gene is TRBV6-6, the J gene TRBJ1-3; D uncertain. The germline V gene has CDR1 MNHNY and CDR2 SVGAGI (reference sequence). Trimming took off 5 bases at V and 10 bases at J, with 12 bases between the two ends. The CDR3 has 12 amino acids. The CDR3 spells CASSDGPGTIYF. As DNA, the CDR3 is TGTGCCAGCAGTGATGGACCCGGAACCATATATTTT.

This clonotype has ten or more counts. This rearrangement joins TRBV12-3 or TRBV12-4 to TRBJ1-5; D not resolved. This CDR3 is 14 amino acids long. V lost 5 bases, J lost 2 bases, and 10 bases lay in between. This CDR3 is CASSRVGGNQPQHF. CDR3 coding DNA: TGTGCCAGCAGTAGAGTTGGGGGCAATCAGCCCCAGCATTTT.

The CDR3 coding sequence is TGTGCCATCAGTGACCCCGTCGAGACCCAGTACTTC. Amino acids: CAISDPVETQYF. The V call is TRBV10-3, the J call TRBJ2-5; D uncertain. The CDR3 is 12 amino acids. CDR1 is ENHRY, CDR2 SYGVKD, per germline. The V and J ends lost 3 bases and 5 bases respectively, with 7 bases between them.

The rearrangement joins TRBV15 to TRBJ1-2; D gene ambiguous. CDR3 length: 13 amino acids. Germline V gene sequence: CDR1 LNHNV, CDR2 YYDKDF (reference sequence). Deletions cut 4 bases from V and 7 bases from J, with 13 bases between. The CDR3 DNA sequence: TGTGCCACCAGCATACCCGGAGAGGCTGGCTACACCTTC. Residues: CATSIPGEAGYTF.